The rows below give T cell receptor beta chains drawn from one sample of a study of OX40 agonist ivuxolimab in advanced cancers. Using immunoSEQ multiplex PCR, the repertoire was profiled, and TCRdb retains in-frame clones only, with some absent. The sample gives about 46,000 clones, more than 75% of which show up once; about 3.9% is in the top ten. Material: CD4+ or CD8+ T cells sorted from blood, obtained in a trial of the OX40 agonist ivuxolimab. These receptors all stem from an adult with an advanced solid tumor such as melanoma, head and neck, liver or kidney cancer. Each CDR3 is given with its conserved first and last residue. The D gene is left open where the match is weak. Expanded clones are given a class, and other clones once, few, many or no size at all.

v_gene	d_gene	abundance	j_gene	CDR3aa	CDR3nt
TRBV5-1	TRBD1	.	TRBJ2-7	CASSSLGQFYEQYF	TGCGCCAGCAGCTCGCTGGGACAGTTCTACGAGCAGTACTTC
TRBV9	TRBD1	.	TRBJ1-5	CASSLGSGGNQPQHF	TGTGCCAGCAGCCTCGGATCAGGGGGGAATCAGCCCCAGCATTTT
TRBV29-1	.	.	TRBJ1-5	CSVVPGSNQPQHF	TGCAGCGTTGTCCCCGGGAGCAATCAGCCCCAGCATTTT
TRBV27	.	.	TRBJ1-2	CASSLLGQGHSGGYTF	TGTGCCAGCAGTTTATTGGGGCAGGGGCATTCGGGTGGCTACACCTTC
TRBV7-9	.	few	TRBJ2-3	CASSFTRQDDTQYF	TGTGCCAGCAGCTTTACTCGTCAAGATGATACGCAGTATTTT
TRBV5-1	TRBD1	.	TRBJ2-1	CASSLVAGGNEQFF	TGCGCCAGCAGCTTGGTGGCAGGGGGCAATGAGCAGTTCTTC
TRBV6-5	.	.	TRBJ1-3	CAIPGRRPGNTIYF	TGTGCCATCCCCGGACGCCGGCCTGGAAACACCATATATTTT
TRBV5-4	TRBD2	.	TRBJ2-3	CASSFGGSGRADTQYF	TGTGCCAGCAGCTTTGGGGGTAGCGGGAGAGCAGATACGCAGTATTTT
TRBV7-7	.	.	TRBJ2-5	CASSFLRQETQYF	TGTGCCAGCAGCTTCCTACGTCAAGAGACCCAGTACTTC
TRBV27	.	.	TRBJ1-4	CASSLKGRSTNEKLFF	TGTGCCAGCAGTTTAAAAGGGCGGAGCACAAATGAAAAACTGTTTTTT
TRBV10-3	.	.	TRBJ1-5	CAISDRINQPQHF	TGTGCCATCAGTGACAGGATTAATCAGCCCCAGCATTTT
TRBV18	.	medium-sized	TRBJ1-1	CASSPQSSTEAAEAFF	TGTGCCAGCTCACCACAATCGTCGACGGAGGCGGCTGAAGCTTTCTTT
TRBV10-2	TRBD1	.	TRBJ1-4	CASSELTGKLFF	TGCGCCAGCAGTGAGCTGACAGGGAAACTGTTTTTT
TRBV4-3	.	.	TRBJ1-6	CASSQGSGAERESPLHF	TGCGCCAGCAGCCAAGGTAGCGGGGCCGAGCGTGAGTCACCCCTCCACTTT
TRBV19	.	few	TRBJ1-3	CASTDSGSTGNTIYF	TGTGCCAGTACCGACAGCGGATCTACTGGAAACACCATATATTTT
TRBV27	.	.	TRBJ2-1	CASSLKVDSSYNEQFF	TGTGCCAGCAGTTTAAAAGTGGATAGCTCCTACAATGAGCAGTTCTTC
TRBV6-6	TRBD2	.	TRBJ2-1	CASSSRGSPPYNEQFF	TGTGCCAGCAGTAGTCGCGGGAGTCCGCCTTACAATGAGCAGTTCTTC
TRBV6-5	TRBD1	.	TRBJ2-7	CASSYDRGGGEQYF	TGTGCCAGCAGTTACGACAGGGGAGGCGGCGAGCAGTACTTC
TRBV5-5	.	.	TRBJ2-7	CASSSTFLTYEQYF	TGTGCCAGCAGCTCAACCTTTCTTACATACGAGCAGTACTTC
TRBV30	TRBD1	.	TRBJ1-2	CAWSTYAGTVNYGYTF	TGTGCCTGGAGCACCTATGCCGGGACAGTGAACTATGGCTACACCTTC
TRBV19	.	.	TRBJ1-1	CASLTVTGSYTEAFF	TGTGCCAGTCTTACGGTTACGGGGAGCTACACTGAAGCTTTCTTT
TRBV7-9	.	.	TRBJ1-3	CASSLGSGHPGNTIYF	TGTGCCAGCAGCTTGGGATCGGGACACCCTGGAAACACCATATATTTT